Below are 14 T cell receptor beta chains sequenced from a single sample in a study of T cells in Graves' hyperthyroidism and ophthalmopathy. What was amplified from RNA transcripts were TCR beta CDR3 regions. Researchers ran a first-round RT-PCR on the TCR CDR3 using the HTBI primer set. TCRdb re-derived calls from the multiplex PCR reads in MiXCR, one entry per CDR3 protein. The sample lists about 700,000 distinct CDR3 sequences; 12% to 15% were seen once. Sequences were obtained from blood. Receptor source: a woman aged 18-29 years with Graves' hyperthyroidism.

CDR3: CASSLVTRYYEQYF. DNA for the CDR3: TGTGCCAGCAGCTTAGTTACAAGGTACTACGAGCAGTACTTC. V usage is TRBV11-2 and J usage is TRBJ2-7; no reliable D call. V was shortened by 1 base and J by 3 bases, with 10 bases between the two germline ends. Per the germline V gene, CDR1 is SGHAT and CDR2 is FQNNGV. The CDR3 totals 14 residues. Looking up the rest from reference TRBV11-2 and TRBJ2-7 gives the full variable domain: EAGVAQSPRYKIIEKRQSVAFWCNPISGHATLYWYQQILGQGPKLLIQFQNNGVVDDSQLPKDRFSAERLKGVDSTLKIQPAKLEDSAVYLCASSLVTRYYEQYFGPGTRLTVT.

The table lists this clonotype with many counts. The chain uses TRBV12-3 or TRBV12-4 and TRBJ2-7; D gene uncertain. V was cut by 1 base and J by 6 bases, with 7 bases left in between. This CDR3 spans 12 amino acids. CDR3 nucleotides: TGTGCCAGCAGTTTAGGGCACCCCGAGCAGTACTTC. It translates to CASSLGHPEQYF.

This clonotype occurred a few times. This chain joins TRBV5-1 and TRBJ1-1, with D possibly matching TRBD1 (5 bases). The CDR3 loop spans 14 amino acids. CDR1 is SGHRS, CDR2 YFSETQ, per germline. Trimming stripped 7 bases from V and 3 bases from J, with 16 bases between. The CDR3 DNA reads TGCGCCAGCGCAATTGGGGTGGGGGACACTGAAGCTTTCTTT. As protein: CASAIGVGDTEAFF.

To note about this clonotype: A much larger clone is a single base away; this may be a read error. V usage is TRBV27 and J usage is TRBJ2-5, with 8 bases fitting TRBD2. There are 15 residues in the CDR3. Germline CDR1 reads MNHEY; CDR2 reads SMNVEV (reference sequence). V shed 5 bases, J shed 5 bases, and the junction held 10 bases outside the gene matches. This CDR3 is CASSLGLVVLETQYF. For the CDR3, the DNA is TGTGCCAGCAGTCTGGGACTAGTGGTCCTCGAGACCCAGTACTTC.

This clonotype showed up just a few times. The rearrangement uses TRBV4-1 and TRBJ2-5, with a possible D match to TRBD1 (6 bases). CDR1 and CDR2 from the germline V gene are MGHRA and YSYEKL. The CDR3 consists of 15 residues. V lost 4 bases and J lost 7, with 19 bases in between. The CDR3 DNA is TGCGCCAGCAGCCCGCCCATGGGGGCCGGAGGGACCCAGTACTTC. It encodes CASSPPMGAGGTQYF.

The V and J genes are TRBV7-2 and TRBJ2-5; 7 bases fit TRBD1. Germline assignment: CDR1 SGHTA and CDR2 FQGNSA. This CDR3 region has 15 residues. Losses at the gene ends were 5 bases for V and 3 bases for J; bases not matched to a gene: 9. The CDR3 loop is CASSRYRGTKETQYF. The CDR3 DNA reads TGTGCCAGCAGCAGGTACAGGGGTACAAAAGAGACCCAGTACTTC.

This clonotype was found many times. The J gene is TRBJ1-1, the V gene TRBV28; 8 bases align to TRBD1. The germline gives CDR1 MDHEN, CDR2 SYDVKM. The V segment lost 5 bases and the J segment 5 bases; nucleotides outside the gene matches: 10. CDR3 length: 15 amino acids. Written as DNA, the CDR3 is TGTGCCAGCAGTCAGCGAGACAGGGGAGGTACTGAAGCTTTCTTT. Amino acids: CASSQRDRGGTEAFF.

The V gene is TRBV10-3, the J gene TRBJ1-1, with D uncertain. The germline V gene encodes CDR1 ENHRY and CDR2 SYGVKD. This CDR3 has 15 residues. V gave up 0 bases and J gave up 4 bases, with 12 bases separating them. The CDR3 loop is CAISESGPEPTEAFF. The CDR3 nucleotides read TGTGCCATCAGTGAGTCCGGGCCGGAGCCCACTGAAGCTTTCTTT.

This clonotype came up a few times. The chain carries TRBV4-1 and TRBJ2-7; D call uncertain. With 0 bases removed from V and 5 bases from J, the gap between germline ends came to 17 bases. CDR3 length equals 16 residues. Per germline, CDR1 MGHRA and CDR2 YSYEKL. The CDR3 here is CASSQDLASLWDEQYF. CDR3 sequence (DNA): TGCGCCAGCAGCCAAGACCTGGCCAGCCTCTGGGACGAGCAGTACTTC.

This clonotype was observed many times. The chain employs TRBV6-2 or TRBV6-3 and TRBJ2-5; D might be TRBD2 (5 bases). The CDR3 is made up of 15 amino acids. Germline lookup yields CDR1 MNHEY and CDR2 SVGEGT. The V end was cut by 7 bases, the J end by 3 bases, with 18 bases between. Here the CDR3 DNA reads TGTGCCAGCACCACCGGACTGGAGAAAAAAGAGACCCAGTACTTC. This translates into CASTTGLEKKETQYF.

A few counts support this clonotype. This chain connects TRBV24-1 to TRBJ1-1; TRBD1 agrees at 8 bases. Trimming took 5 bases from V and 3 from J; bases not matched to a gene: 7. The CDR3 totals 15 residues. Germline CDR1 is KGHDR and CDR2 is SFDVKD. The chain's CDR3 is CATSAGGSFDTEAFF. The CDR3 coding sequence is TGTGCCACCAGTGCAGGGGGCTCTTTTGACACTGAAGCTTTCTTT.

The chain combines TRBV10-1 with TRBJ2-7, with D possibly TRBD2 on 6 matching bases. Germline assignment: CDR1 WNHNN and CDR2 SYGVQD (reference sequence). Trimming shortened V by 3 bases and J by 2 bases, and 17 bases separated the two germline ends. This CDR3 is built from 16 residues. CDR3 in amino acids: CASSDPTGDPPYEQYF. CDR3 coding DNA: TGCGCCAGCAGTGACCCTACGGGAGATCCCCCCTACGAGCAGTACTTC.

The gene calls are TRBV28 and TRBJ2-7; D is unresolved. The V gene lost 5 bases and the J gene lost 2 bases, with 13 bases spanning the gap. In germline, CDR1 is MDHEN, CDR2 SYDVKM. The CDR3 has 14 residues. CDR3 loop: CASSPRAVTYEQYF. The CDR3 coding sequence is TGTGCCAGCAGTCCCCGCGCGGTTACCTACGAGCAGTACTTC.

This clonotype was found a few times. The V call is TRBV6-1, the J call TRBJ2-5, with 9 bases fitting TRBD2. Trimming cost V 6 bases and J 6 bases; bases outside gene matches: 11. This CDR3 region has 15 residues. CDR1 is MNHNS and CDR2 is SASEGT in the germline V gene. The CDR3 sequence is CASSLGTSSSKTQYF. The CDR3 coding sequence is TGTGCCAGCAGCCTTGGGACTAGCAGTTCGAAGACCCAGTACTTC.